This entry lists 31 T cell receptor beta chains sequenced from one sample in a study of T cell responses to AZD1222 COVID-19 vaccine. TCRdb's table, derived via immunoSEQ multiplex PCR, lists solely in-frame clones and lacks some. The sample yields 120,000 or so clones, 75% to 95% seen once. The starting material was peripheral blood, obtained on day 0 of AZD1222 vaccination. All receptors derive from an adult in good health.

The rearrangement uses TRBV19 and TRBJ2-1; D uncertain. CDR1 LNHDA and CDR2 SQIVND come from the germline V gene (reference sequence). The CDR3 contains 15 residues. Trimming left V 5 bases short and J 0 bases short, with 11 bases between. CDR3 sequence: CASSSMGSSYNEQFF. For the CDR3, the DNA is TGTGCCAGTAGTTCAATGGGTAGCTCCTACAATGAGCAGTTCTTC.

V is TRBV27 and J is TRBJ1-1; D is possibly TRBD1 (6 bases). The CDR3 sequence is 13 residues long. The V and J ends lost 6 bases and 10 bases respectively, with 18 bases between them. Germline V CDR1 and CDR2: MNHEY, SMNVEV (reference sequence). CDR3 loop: CASRPPQGRGAFF. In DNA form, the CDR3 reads TGTGCCAGCAGACCCCCACAGGGACGGGGAGCTTTCTTT.

CDR3 bases: TGTGCCAGCAGTACCACCCCCCGACTGGGCGGGAGATCCGAGCAGTACTTC. Amino acid sequence: CASSTTPRLGGRSEQYF. The V call is TRBV28, the J call TRBJ2-7; 7 bases are shared with TRBD2. CDR3 length equals 17 residues. Unmatched junction bases numbered 19, after V lost 5 bases and J lost 6 bases. Per germline, CDR1 MDHEN and CDR2 SYDVKM. Drawing the rest from reference TRBV28 and TRBJ2-7, the complete variable domain is DVKVTQSSRYLVKRTGEKVFLECVQDMDHENMFWYRQDPGLGLRLIYFSYDVKMKEKGDIPEGYSVSREKKERFSLILESASTNQTSMYLCASSTTPRLGGRSEQYFGPGTRLTVT.

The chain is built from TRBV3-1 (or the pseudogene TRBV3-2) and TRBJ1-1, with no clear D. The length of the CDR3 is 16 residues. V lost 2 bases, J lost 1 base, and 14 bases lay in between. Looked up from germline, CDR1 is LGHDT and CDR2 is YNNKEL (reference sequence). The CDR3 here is CASSQSETRRNTEAFF. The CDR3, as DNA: TGTGCCAGCAGCCAATCAGAAACCCGACGGAACACTGAAGCTTTCTTT.

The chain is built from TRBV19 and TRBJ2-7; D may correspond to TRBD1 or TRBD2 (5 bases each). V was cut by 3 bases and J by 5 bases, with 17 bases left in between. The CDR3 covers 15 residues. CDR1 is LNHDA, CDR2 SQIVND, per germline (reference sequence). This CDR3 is CASSIPGTARHEQYF. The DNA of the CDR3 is TGTGCCAGTAGTATTCCCGGGACGGCCCGTCACGAGCAGTACTTC.

The CDR3 spells CASSLVGTANSPLHF. The CDR3 bases are TGTGCCAGCAGCTTAGTAGGGACAGCTAATTCACCCCTCCACTTT. The V gene is TRBV7-2, the J gene TRBJ1-6, with TRBD1 identical over 7 bases. The CDR3 contains 15 residues. V was clipped by 1 base and J by 6 bases; unmatched bases: 3. CDR1 SGHTA and CDR2 FQGNSA come from the germline V gene.

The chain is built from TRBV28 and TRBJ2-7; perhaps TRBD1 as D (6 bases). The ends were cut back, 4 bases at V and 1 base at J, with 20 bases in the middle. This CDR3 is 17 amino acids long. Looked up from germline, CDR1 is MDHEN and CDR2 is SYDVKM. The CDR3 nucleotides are TGTGCCAGCAGTTCAACCACCCGGGACAAGGGATCCTACGAGCAGTACTTC. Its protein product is CASSSTTRDKGSYEQYF.

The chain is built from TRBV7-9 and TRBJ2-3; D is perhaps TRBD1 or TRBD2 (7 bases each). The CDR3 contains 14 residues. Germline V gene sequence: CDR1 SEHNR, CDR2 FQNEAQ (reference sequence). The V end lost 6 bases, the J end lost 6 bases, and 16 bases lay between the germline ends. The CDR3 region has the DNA TGTGCCAGCAGGCCCCAGGGGGGGCGGGATACGCAGTATTTT. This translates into CASRPQGGRDTQYF.

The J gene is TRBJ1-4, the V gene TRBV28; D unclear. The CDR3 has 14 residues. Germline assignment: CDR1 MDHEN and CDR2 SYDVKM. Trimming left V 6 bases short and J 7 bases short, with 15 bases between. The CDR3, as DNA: TGTGCCAGCAGCCCGTCTTCTAAGGTTGAAAAACTGTTTTTT. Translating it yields CASSPSSKVEKLFF. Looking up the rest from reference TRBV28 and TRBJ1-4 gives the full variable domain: DVKVTQSSRYLVKRTGEKVFLECVQDMDHENMFWYRQDPGLGLRLIYFSYDVKMKEKGDIPEGYSVSREKKERFSLILESASTNQTSMYLCASSPSSKVEKLFFGSGTQLSVL.

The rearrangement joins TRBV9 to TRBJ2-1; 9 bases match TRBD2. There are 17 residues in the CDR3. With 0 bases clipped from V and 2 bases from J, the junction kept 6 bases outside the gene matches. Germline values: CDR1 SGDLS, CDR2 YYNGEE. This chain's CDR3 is CASSVGGSGGAYNEQFF. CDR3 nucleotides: TGTGCCAGCAGCGTAGGCGGTAGCGGGGGCGCCTACAATGAGCAGTTCTTC.

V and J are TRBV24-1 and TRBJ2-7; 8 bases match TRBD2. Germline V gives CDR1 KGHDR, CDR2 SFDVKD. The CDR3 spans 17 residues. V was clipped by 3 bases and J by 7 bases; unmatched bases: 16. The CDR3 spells CATSDRTAGLGVEEQYF. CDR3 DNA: TGTGCCACCAGTGATCGTACCGCGGGACTAGGGGTAGAGGAGCAGTACTTC.

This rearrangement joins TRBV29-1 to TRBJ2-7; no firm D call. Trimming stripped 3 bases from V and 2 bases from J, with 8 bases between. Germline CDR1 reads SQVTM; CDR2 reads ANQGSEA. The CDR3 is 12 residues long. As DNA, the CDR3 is TGCAGCGTTGATGGCGAGGCCTACGAGCAGTACTTC. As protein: CSVDGEAYEQYF.

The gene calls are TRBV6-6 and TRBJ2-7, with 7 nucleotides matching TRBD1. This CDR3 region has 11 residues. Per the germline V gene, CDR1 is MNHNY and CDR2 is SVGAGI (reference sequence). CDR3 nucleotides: TGTTATACCTACAGGGGCTACGAGCAGTACTTC. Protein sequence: CYTYRGYEQYF.

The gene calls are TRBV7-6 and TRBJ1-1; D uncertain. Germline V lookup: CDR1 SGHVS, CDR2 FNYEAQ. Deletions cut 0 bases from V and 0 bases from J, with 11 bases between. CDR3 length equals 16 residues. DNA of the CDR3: TGTGCCAGCAGCTTAGCGGAAGGATCCCTGAACACTGAAGCTTTCTTT. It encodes CASSLAEGSLNTEAFF.

CDR3 sequence: CASGYRGPLDEQYF. The CDR3, as DNA: TGTGCCAGCGGGTACAGGGGGCCTCTGGACGAGCAGTACTTC. The V gene is TRBV6-5, the J gene TRBJ2-7; 9 nucleotides match TRBD1. The germline V gene has CDR1 MNHEY and CDR2 SVGAGI. The CDR3 runs 14 residues. After removal of 8 bases from V and 5 bases from J, the junction contained 10 bases not matched to a gene.

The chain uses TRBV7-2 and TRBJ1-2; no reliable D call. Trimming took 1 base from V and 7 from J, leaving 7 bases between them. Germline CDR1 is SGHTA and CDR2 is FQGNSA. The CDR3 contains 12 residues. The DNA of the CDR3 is TGTGCCAGCAGCTTAGACAGCTTTGGCTACACCTTC. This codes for CASSLDSFGYTF.

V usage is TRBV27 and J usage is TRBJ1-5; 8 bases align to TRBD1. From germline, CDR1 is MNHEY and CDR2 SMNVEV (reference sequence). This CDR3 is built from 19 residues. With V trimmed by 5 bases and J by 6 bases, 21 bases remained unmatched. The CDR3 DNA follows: TGTGCCAGCAGTGCGATGCCGCACGCCGGGACAGGAGGAGGTCAGCCCCAGCATTTT. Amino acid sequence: CASSAMPHAGTGGGQPQHF.

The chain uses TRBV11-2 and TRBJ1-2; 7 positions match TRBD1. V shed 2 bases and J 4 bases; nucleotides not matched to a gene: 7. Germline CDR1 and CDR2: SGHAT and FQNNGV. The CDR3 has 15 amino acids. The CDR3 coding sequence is TGTGCCAGCAGCTTATCCCTGGCAGGGGGCTATGGCTACACCTTC. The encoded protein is CASSLSLAGGYGYTF.

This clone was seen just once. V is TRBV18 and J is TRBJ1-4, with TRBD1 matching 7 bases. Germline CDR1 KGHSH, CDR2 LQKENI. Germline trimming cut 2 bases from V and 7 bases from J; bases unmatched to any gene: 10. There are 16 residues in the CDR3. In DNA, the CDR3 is TGTGCCAGCTCACCAAACTGGGACAGATCTGCTGAAAAACTGTTTTTT. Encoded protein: CASSPNWDRSAEKLFF.

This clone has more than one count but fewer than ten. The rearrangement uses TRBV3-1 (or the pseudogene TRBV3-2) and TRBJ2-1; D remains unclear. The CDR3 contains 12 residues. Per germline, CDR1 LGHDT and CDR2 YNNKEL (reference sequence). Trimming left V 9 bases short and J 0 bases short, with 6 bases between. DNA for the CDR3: TGTGCCAGTGGACCCTCCTACAATGAGCAGTTCTTC. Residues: CASGPSYNEQFF.

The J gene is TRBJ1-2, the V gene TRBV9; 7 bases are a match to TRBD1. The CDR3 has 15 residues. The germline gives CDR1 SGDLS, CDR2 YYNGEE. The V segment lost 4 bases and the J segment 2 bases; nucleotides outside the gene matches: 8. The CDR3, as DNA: TGTGCCAGCAGCATCCGGGACAGAGCAAACTATGGCTACACCTTC. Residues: CASSIRDRANYGYTF. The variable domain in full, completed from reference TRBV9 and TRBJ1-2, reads DSGVTQTPKHLITATGQRVTLRCSPRSGDLSVYWYQQSLDQGLQFLIQYYNGEERAKGNILERFSAQQFPDLHSELNLSSLELGDSALYFCASSIRDRANYGYTFGSGTRLTVV.

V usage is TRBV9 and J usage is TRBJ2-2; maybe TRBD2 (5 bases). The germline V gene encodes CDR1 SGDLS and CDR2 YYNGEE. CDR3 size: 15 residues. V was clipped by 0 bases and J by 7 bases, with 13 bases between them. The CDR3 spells CASSVEGRVGGELFF. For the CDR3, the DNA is TGTGCCAGCAGCGTAGAAGGGCGGGTCGGCGGGGAGCTGTTTTTT.

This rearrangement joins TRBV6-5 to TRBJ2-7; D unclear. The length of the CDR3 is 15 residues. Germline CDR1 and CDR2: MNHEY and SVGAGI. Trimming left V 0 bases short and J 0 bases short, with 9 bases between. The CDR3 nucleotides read TGTGCCAGCAGTTACTCAGGGATAGACTCCTACGAGCAGTACTTC. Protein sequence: CASSYSGIDSYEQYF.

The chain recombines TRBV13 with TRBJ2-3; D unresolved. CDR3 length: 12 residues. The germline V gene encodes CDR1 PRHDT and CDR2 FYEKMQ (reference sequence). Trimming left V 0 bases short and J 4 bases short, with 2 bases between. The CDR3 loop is CASSLGADTQYF. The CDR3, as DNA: TGTGCCAGCAGCTTAGGGGCAGATACGCAGTATTTT.

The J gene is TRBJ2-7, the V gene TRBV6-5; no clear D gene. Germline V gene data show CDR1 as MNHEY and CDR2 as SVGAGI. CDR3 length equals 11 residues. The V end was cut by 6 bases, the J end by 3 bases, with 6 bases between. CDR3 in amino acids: CASSFHYEQYF. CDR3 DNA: TGTGCCAGCAGCTTCCACTACGAGCAGTACTTC.

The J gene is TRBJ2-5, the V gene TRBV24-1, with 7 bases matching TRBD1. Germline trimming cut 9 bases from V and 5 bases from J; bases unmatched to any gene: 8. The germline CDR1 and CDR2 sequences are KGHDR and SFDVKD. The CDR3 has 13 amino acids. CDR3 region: CATARQGGETQYF. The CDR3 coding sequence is TGTGCCACCGCGAGACAGGGCGGTGAGACCCAGTACTTC.

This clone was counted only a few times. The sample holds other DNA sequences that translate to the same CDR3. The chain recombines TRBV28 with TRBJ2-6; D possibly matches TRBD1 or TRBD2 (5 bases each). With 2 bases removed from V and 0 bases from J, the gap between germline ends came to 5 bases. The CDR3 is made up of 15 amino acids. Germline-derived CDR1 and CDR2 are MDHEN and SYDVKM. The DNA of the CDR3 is TGTGCCAGCAGTTTAGGGGGCTCTGGGGCCAACGTCCTGACTTTC. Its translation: CASSLGGSGANVLTF.

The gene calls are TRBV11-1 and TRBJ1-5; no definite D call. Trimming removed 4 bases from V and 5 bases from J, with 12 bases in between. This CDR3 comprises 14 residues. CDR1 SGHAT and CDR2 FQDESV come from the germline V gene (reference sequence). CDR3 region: CASSYPGEYQPQHF. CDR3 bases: TGTGCCAGCAGCTACCCGGGAGAGTATCAGCCCCAGCATTTT.

The CDR3 DNA reads TGTGCCAGCTCAATAGCGGGGAGCACAGATACGCAGTATTTT. Its translation: CASSIAGSTDTQYF. This chain joins TRBV18 and TRBJ2-3; 8 positions agree with TRBD2. The trim removed 5 bases at V and 0 bases at J, leaving 1 base unmatched. This CDR3 comprises 14 residues. The germline gives CDR1 KGHSH, CDR2 LQKENI.

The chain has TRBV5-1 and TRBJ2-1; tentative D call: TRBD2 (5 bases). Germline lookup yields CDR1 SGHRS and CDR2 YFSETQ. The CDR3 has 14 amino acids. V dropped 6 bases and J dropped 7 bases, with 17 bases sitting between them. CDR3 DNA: TGCGCCAGCACCCCCTCGGCGGGTAGGAATGAGCAGTTCTTC. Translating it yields CASTPSAGRNEQFF.

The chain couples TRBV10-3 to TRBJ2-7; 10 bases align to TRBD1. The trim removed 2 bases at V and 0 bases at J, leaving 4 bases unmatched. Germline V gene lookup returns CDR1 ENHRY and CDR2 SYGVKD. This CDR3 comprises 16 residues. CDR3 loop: CAISEAGTGASYEQYF. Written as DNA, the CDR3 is TGTGCCATCAGTGAGGCCGGGACAGGGGCCTCCTACGAGCAGTACTTC.